This TCR beta chain comes out of a study of breast tumors, draining lymph nodes, adjacent tissues. Study-level results: Compared with lymph nodes, tumors were less diverse; compared with nontumor tissue, more.

Samples came from axillary lymph nodes draining the breast cancer. In the case of this clonotype: Its antigen is as yet unknown. A junction boundary mismatches the germline segment, possibly from a read error.

TCRdb used MiXCR to reprocess the multiplex PCR reads, holding one entry per CDR3 protein. The table records 140,000 to 150,000 distinct CDR3 sequences, about 31% of them present only once. CDR3 length: 12 residues. Germline CDR1 SSHAT, CDR2 FNYEAQ (reference sequence). The chain is built from TRBV7-7 and TRBJ1-5, with a tentative D call TRBD1 (5 bases). Specimen: axillary lymph node tissue. The receptor was derived from a female donor with breast cancer. Some clones in this sample may be carry-over from other donors' samples. Written as DNA, the CDR3 is TGTGCTAGCAGCTCTGGGGGACAGCCCCAGCATTTT. This translates into CASSSGGQPQHF.